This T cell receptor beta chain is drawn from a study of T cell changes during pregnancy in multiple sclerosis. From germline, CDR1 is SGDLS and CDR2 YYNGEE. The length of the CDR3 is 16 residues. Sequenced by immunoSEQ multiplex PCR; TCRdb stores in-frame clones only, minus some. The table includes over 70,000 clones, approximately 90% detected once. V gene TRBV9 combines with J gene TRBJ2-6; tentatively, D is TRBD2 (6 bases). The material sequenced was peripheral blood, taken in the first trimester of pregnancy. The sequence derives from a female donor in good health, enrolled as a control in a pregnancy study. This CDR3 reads CAWRKGGDSGANVLTF. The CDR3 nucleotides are TGTGCATGGAGGAAGGGCGGGGACTCTGGGGCCAACGTCCTGACTTTC.